This T cell receptor (beta chain) was sequenced in a study of cytomegalovirus exposure and HLA in healthy donors. Across the whole study: Earlier, some 180 million T cells were analyzed, and 117 million unique TCR beta sequences were found among them.

The PCR employed 60 Vbeta primers together with 13 Jbeta primers. Authors' analysis steps: An analysis performed later counted about 80 million unique TCR beta chains (approximately 10 million of them shared). Generated by immunoSEQ multiplex PCR, the TCRdb table keeps only in-frame clones and is missing some. That table is the source of V, J and clone size, and D and trimming were worked out from the DNA. The table has 90,000 to 140,000 clones, 80% seen once. CDR3 length: 15 residues. Trimming cost V 3 bases and J 6 bases; bases outside gene matches: 7. Germline assignment: CDR1 LGHNA and CDR2 YSLEER. In the case of this clone: Its antigen remains unidentified.

The study's findings and limits: Later on, a genetic analysis was performed. It linked a missense variant in DCLRE1C with V- and J-gene trimming of TCR beta. For cytomegalovirus status, the classifier reportedly gave diagnoses with high specificity and sensitivity.

This rearrangement joins TRBV4-3 to TRBJ2-2, with 7 bases aligning to TRBD1. This receptor was taken from a man under 40 in good health and CMV-seropositive. Input material: PBMCs. In DNA, the CDR3 is TGCGCCAGCAGCCACGCTACAGGGGTCCCCGGGGAGCTGTTTTTT. Its protein is CASSHATGVPGELFF.